This T cell receptor (beta chain) was profiled in a study of shared clonotypes between healthy human individuals (dated by TCRdb to the early 2020s). With regard to the full study: The cohort comprised a couple of women and a few men aged 18 to 49 years. For each donor, CD4 naive and CD4 memory were each given three plates, CD8 naive was given two plates, and CD8 memory was given one plate. To estimate repertoire size and how much clonotypes are shared between individuals, the study performed deep sequencing of blood TCR repertoires from roughly five healthy adults. To increase sequencing depth and limit assay-specific biases, different laboratories used diverse techniques to prepare libraries and sequence TCR repertoires. Between about 0.8 and 9 billion PBMCs per donor were obtained by leukapheresis.

This clone was seen once. Its antigen target is currently unknown. No clone much larger than this one lies a single base away; base qualities are absent. Using the deep immunoSEQ assay, TCR CDR3 regions were amplified from genomic DNA by multiplex PCR. For each cell subset, the extracted genomic DNA was distributed evenly across all wells of several immunoSEQ 96-well plates, and each plate served as one replicate. Each replicate PCR for sorted subsets received roughly 0.2 ug genomic DNA, equal to about 30,000 T cell genomes. Purified libraries were quantified with a Qubit 3.0 fluorometer, sized on a Bioanalyzer 2100, and re-quantified with the KAPA Library Quantification kit. Every immunoSEQ 96-well plate was sequenced on a dedicated single-read 150-cycle Illumina NextSeq 550 flow cell. The source study handled its data this way. Because the immunoSEQ output included only junctional sequences and no quality scores, the filtering could not be the same as the filtering used for full-length reads. To assign V/J genes and CDR3, sequences were annotated using PyIR, a Python wrapper for IgBLAST v1.9, with IMGT germline references. Reads with weak V/J assignments (E-value above 1e-6), missing CDR3, stop codons, out-of-frame junctions, or ambiguous translated residues were removed. V3J clonotypes were defined by identical inferred V gene, J gene, and CDR3 amino acid sequence. Percentage overlap between repertoires was computed as shared unique clonotypes divided by the size of the smaller repertoire. Three approaches were used to assess repertoire richness: RTK rarefaction, the Chao1 estimator, and Recon v2.1 estimates of unobserved clonotypes. For all TCRbeta clonotypes obtained by the gDNA method from a few donors, generation probabilities were computed with OLGA. Not all clones reach the TCRdb copy of this immuneACCESS table, which keeps in-frame sequences only. Checked studies attribute under half of the gap to unresolved V genes and leave the rest unexplained. V and J calls and clone size are as listed in that table; D and trimming were resolved from the DNA. The sample records roughly 2.1 million clones, roughly 91% of which are singletons. The ten largest clones represent approximately 1.7% of the sample.

CD8 naive samples were CD45RO-negative cells positively selected for CCR7, giving a CD45RA+CCR7+ population that excluded TemRA cells. Healthy HIV-negative adults with no recently reported acute infections or vaccinations were included as donors. All donors were Caucasian adults living in Nashville, Tennessee, USA. Blood was collected by leukapheresis, and PBMCs were isolated by Ficoll-Histopaque density gradient centrifugation and then cryopreserved in liquid nitrogen vapor phase. Analytical flow cytometry was used to check the purity and quantity of each magnetically sorted T cell population. From each sorted fraction, genomic DNA was isolated and quantified by UV absorbance on a Nanodrop 2000c. Overall study outcomes, separate from this receptor: Higher generation probabilities were observed for clonotypes shared by all four sorted-subset donors than for non-shared clonotypes. Larger estimated clonotype richness was generally found for naive subsets than for memory subsets. About 5% of naive CD4, around 3.6% of naive CD8, roughly 2.4% of memory CD4, and over 0.35% of memory CD8 clonotypes were shared across several donors. Pairwise subsampling led to the expectation that sequencing depth would affect the degree of clonotype sharing among donors. Even with the large sequencing depth, rarefaction of the sorted-subset datasets indicated that sequencing was incomplete. Because the study included only a small number of donors, the genetic and exposure-history diversity represented was limited. Sampling was limited to blood, and TCR repertoires in tissue likely differ from TCR repertoires in blood.

This clonotype was sampled from a man aged 18 to 35 in good health. Some clones in this sample may be carry-over from other donors' samples. Input material: naive CD8+ T cells from PBMCs. Explained via the paper, the cell subset or site label denotes: CD45RA+CCR7+.

The sequenced DNA is TGCGCCAGCAGCCACGGAACGCTAGCGGGAGCTCCCAATGAGCAGTTCTTC. Protein translation: CASSHGTLAGAPNEQFF. The chain couples TRBV4-3 to TRBJ2-1; 10 middle bases align to TRBD2. V lost 3 bases and J lost 6 bases, and the count of bases not matched to a germline gene is 11. The CDR3 measures 17 amino acids from cysteine to phenylalanine. Only the CDR3 portion is preserved as DNA: 51 bases, with reading frame beginning at the first base. CDR1 and CDR2, looked up from the germline V gene, are LGHNA and YSLEER.